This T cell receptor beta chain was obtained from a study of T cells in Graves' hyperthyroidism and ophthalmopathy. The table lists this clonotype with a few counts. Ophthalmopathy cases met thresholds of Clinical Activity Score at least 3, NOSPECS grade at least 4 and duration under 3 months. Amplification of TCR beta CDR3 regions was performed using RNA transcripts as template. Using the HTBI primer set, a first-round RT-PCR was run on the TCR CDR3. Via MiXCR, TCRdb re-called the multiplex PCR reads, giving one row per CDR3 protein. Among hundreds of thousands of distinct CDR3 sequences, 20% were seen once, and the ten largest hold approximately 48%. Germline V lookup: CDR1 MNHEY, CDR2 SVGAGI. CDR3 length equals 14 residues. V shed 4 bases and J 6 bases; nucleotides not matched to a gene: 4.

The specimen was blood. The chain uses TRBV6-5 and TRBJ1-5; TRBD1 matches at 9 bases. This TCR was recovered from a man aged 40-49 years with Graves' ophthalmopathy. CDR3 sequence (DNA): TGTGCCAGCAGTTCGACAGGGGGGGTTCAGCCCCAGCATTTT. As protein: CASSSTGGVQPQHF.